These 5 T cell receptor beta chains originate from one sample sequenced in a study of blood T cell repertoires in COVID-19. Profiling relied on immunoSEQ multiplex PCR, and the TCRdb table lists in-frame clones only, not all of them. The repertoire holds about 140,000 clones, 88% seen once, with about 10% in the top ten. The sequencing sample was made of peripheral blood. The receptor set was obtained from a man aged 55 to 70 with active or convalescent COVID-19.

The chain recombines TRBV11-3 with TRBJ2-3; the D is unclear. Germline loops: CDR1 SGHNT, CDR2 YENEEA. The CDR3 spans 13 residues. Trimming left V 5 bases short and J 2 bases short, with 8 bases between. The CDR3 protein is CASSGPATDTQYF. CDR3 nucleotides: TGTGCCAGCAGCGGGCCGGCCACAGATACGCAGTATTTT.

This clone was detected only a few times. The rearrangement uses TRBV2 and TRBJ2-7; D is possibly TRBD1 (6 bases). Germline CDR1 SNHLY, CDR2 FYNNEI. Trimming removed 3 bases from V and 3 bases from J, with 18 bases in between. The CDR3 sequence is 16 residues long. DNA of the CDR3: TGTGCCAGCAGTGAGAGGGACATTATAGGGGTCTACGAGCAGTACTTC. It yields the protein CASSERDIIGVYEQYF.

The CDR3 DNA reads TGTGCCAGCAGTCCTATGGGACTAGCGGGGCACAATGAGCAGTTCTTC. Translation: CASSPMGLAGHNEQFF. The V call is TRBV28, the J call TRBJ2-1, with TRBD2 identical over 13 bases. Germline assignment: CDR1 MDHEN and CDR2 SYDVKM. V lost 5 bases and J lost 5; bases outside the gene matches: 6. CDR3 length equals 16 residues.

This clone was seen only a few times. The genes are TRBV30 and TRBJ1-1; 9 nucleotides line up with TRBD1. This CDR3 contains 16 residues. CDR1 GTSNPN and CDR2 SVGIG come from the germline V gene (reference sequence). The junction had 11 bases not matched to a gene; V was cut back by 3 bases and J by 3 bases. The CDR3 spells CAWSWDRVKEDTEAFF. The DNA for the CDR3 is TGTGCCTGGAGCTGGGACAGGGTGAAAGAGGACACTGAAGCTTTCTTT.

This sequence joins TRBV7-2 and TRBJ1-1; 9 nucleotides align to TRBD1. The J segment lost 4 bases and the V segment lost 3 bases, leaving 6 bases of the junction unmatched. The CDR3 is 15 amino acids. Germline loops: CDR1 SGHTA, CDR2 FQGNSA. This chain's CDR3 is CASSFSGTGSTEAFF. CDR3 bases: TGTGCCAGCAGCTTTTCGGGGACAGGGAGCACTGAAGCTTTCTTT.